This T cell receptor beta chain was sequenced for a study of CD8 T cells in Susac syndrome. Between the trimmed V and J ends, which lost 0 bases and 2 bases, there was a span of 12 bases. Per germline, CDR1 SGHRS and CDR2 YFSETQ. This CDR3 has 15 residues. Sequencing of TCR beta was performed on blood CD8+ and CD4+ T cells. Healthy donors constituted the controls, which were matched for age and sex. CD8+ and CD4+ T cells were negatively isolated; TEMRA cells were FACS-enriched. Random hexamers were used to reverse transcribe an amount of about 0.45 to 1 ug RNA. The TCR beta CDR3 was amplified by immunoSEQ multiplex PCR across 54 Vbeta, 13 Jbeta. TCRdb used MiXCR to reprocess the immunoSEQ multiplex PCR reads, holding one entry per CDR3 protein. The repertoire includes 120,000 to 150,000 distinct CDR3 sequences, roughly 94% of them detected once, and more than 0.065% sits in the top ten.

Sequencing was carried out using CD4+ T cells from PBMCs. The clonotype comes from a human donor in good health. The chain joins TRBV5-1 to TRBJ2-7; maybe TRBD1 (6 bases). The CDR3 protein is CASSLEGTSPYEQYF. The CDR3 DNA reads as TGCGCCAGCAGCTTGGAGGGGACAAGTCCCTACGAGCAGTACTTC.